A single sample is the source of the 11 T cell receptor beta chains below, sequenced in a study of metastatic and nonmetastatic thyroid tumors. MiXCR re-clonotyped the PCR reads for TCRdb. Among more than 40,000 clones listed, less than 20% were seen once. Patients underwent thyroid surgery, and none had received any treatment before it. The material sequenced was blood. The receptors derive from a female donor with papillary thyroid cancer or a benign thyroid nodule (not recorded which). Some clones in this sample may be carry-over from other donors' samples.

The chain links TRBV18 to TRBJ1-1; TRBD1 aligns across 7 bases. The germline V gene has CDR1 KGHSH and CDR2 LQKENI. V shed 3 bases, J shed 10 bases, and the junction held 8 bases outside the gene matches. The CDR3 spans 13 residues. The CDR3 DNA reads TGTGCCAGCTCACCCTTAGCGACAGGGAGAGCTTTCTTT. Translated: CASSPLATGRAFF.

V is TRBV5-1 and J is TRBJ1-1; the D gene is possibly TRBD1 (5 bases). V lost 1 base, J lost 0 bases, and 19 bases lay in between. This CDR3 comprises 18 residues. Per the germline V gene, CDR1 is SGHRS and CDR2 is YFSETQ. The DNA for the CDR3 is TGCGCCAGCAGCTTGTTACCCCGGGGCCGATCCATGAACACTGAAGCTTTCTTT. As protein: CASSLLPRGRSMNTEAFF.

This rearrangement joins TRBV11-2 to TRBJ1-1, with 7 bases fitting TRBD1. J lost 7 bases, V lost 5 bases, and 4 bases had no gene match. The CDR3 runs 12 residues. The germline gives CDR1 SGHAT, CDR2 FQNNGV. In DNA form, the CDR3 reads TGTGCCAGCAGCGAGGGGGCAGGTGAAGCTTTCTTT. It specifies CASSEGAGEAFF.

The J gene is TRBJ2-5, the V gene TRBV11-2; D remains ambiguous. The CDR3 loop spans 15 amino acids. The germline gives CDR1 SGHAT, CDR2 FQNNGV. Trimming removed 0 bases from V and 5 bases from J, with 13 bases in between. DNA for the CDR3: TGTGCCAGCAGCTTAGATTGGGTTACTCGGGAGACCCAGTACTTC. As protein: CASSLDWVTRETQYF.

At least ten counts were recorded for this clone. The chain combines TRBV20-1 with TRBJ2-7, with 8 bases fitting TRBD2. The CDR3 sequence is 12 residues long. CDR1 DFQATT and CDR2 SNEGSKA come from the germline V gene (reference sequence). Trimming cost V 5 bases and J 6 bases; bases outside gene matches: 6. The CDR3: CSAGREGGEQYF. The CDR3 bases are TGCAGTGCTGGACGGGAGGGCGGCGAGCAGTACTTC.

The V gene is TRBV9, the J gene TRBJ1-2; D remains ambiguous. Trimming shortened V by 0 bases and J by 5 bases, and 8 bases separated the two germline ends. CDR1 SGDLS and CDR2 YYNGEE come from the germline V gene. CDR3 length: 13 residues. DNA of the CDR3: TGTGCCAGCAGCGTAGGGCTTTCGTATGGCTACACCTTC. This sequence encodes CASSVGLSYGYTF.

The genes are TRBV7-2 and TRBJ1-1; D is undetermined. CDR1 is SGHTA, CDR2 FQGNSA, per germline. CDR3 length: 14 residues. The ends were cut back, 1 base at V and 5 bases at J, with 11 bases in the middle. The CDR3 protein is CASSLGTLETEAFF. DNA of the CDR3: TGTGCCAGCAGCTTAGGCACACTGGAGACTGAAGCTTTCTTT.

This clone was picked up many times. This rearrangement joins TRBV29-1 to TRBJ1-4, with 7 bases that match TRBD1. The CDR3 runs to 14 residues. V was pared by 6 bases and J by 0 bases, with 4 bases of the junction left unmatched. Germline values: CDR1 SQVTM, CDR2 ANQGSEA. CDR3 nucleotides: TGCAGCGTAACAGGGGACTCAACTAATGAAAAACTGTTTTTT. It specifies CSVTGDSTNEKLFF.

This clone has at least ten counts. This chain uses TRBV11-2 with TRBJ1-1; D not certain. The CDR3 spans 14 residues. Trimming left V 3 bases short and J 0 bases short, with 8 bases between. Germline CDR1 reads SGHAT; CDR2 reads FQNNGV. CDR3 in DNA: TGTGCCAGCAGCTTTTCTGAGATGAACACTGAAGCTTTCTTT. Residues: CASSFSEMNTEAFF. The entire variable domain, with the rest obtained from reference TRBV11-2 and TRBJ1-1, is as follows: EAGVAQSPRYKIIEKRQSVAFWCNPISGHATLYWYQQILGQGPKLLIQFQNNGVVDDSQLPKDRFSAERLKGVDSTLKIQPAKLEDSAVYLCASSFSEMNTEAFFGQGTRLTVV.

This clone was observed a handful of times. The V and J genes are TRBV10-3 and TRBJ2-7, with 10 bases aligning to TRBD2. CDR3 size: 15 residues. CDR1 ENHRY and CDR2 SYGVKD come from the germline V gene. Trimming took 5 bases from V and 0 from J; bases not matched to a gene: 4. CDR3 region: CAISLAGGGSYEQYF. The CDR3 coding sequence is TGTGCCATCAGTTTAGCGGGAGGCGGCTCCTACGAGCAGTACTTC.

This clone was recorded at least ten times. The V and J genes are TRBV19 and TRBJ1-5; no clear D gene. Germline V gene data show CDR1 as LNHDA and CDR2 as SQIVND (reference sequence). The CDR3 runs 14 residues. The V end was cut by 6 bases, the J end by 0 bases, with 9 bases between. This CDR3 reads CASRETLSNQPQHF. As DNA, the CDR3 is TGTGCCAGTAGGGAGACACTTAGCAATCAGCCCCAGCATTTT.